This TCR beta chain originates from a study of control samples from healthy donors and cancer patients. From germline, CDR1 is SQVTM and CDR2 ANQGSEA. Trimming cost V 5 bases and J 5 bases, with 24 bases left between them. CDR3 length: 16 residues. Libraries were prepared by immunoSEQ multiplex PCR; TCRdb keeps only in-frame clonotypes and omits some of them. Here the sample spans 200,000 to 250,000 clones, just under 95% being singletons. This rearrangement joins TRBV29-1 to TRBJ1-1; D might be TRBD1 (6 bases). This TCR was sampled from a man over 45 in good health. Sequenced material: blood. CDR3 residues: CSVLHWSAGAKTEAFF. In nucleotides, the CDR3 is TGCAGCGTTCTCCACTGGTCTGCAGGGGCAAAGACTGAAGCTTTCTTT.